Below, 2 T cell receptor beta chains from the same sample are listed, as sequenced in a study of blood T cell repertoires in COVID-19. Repertoires were generated with immunoSEQ multiplex PCR, while TCRdb's copy carries only in-frame clones and drops some. The sample holds over 250,000 clones, roughly 89% seen once. Source material: peripheral blood. These receptors all stem from a man aged 50 or older with acute or convalescent COVID-19.

This clone was detected only a few times. The chain links TRBV4-1 to TRBJ2-1, with 14 bases fitting TRBD2. Trimming took 6 bases from V and 5 from J; bases not matched to a gene: 3. The CDR3 sequence is 15 residues long. From germline, CDR1 is MGHRA and CDR2 YSYEKL. CDR3 coding DNA: TGCGCCAGCAGGTTGGGACTAGCGGGGGACAATGAGCAGTTCTTC. This translates into CASRLGLAGDNEQFF.

V is TRBV4-2 and J is TRBJ2-7; perhaps TRBD1 as D (5 bases). Germline V lookup: CDR1 LGHNA, CDR2 YNFKEQ. The CDR3 runs 17 residues. V dropped 0 bases and J dropped 0 bases, with 15 bases sitting between them. The CDR3 DNA sequence: TGTGCCAGCAGCCAAGACGTTCGAGGACACAACTCCTACGAGCAGTACTTC. Translating it yields CASSQDVRGHNSYEQYF.